What follows describes a single T cell receptor beta chain. The study recruited people aged about 18 to 90 years across approximately 23 US areas. The study assigned cohorts using participant-reported clinical history. The sample comes from a study of blood T cell repertoires in COVID-19. This CDR3 region has 16 residues. As handled by the study authors: Estimation of nucleated cell counts relied on the amplification of reference gene primers. The table came from immunoSEQ multiplex PCR; TCRdb's copy has only in-frame clones and leaves some out. The V and J calls and clone size are taken from that table; D and trimming were inferred from the DNA. Of 180,000 or so clones listed, about 88% are singletons.

The TCR was taken from a woman aged 40 to 50 with acute COVID-19. V and J are TRBV21-1 and TRBJ1-1. TRBV21-1 is a pseudogene. Material for sequencing was PBMCs or T cells enriched from blood (not recorded which). The CDR3 region is CASSTPLRDLDTEAFF. CDR3 coding DNA: TGTGCCAGCAGCACCCCCCTACGAGATCTAGACACTGAAGCTTTCTTT.